This T cell receptor beta chain was sequenced during a study of regulatory T cells in long-lasting Graves disease (dated by TCRdb to about 2021). In the study overall: Newly diagnosed Graves' disease patients had taken antithyroid drugs for less than 3 months. A total of some 35 samples underwent TCR sequencing, from 13 patients with persistent Graves' disease and approximately 20 patients with newly diagnosed Graves' disease. The study took place in China and was registered as a clinical trial. This study used TCR sequencing and RNA sequencing of peripheral blood to compare persistent Graves' disease patients against newly diagnosed Graves' disease patients. What the authors observed across the whole study: Compared with newly diagnosed patients, persistent Graves' disease patients had lower TCR Shannon entropy and fewer highly expanded clones, which suggests clonal expansion. A larger number of public clonotypes was shared among persistent patients (approximately 3,000) than among newly diagnosed patients (roughly 970). Peripheral blood alone was examined, since thyroid tissue, which constituted the primary lesion, could not be accessed. TRBV28, TRBJ1-2 and TRBJ2-5 were preferentially used in persistent disease, while TRBV20-1 and TRBJ2-1 were favored in newly diagnosed disease. Sequencing and analysis were restricted to the TCR beta chain. The authors noted that the small sample size was a limitation that may lower accuracy.

This clonotype was counted ten times or more. Its antigen is unknown. Base qualities are missing; no much larger clone stands one base away. Library preparation was by multiplex PCR. Sequencing used an Illumina HiSeq 4000. iRepertoire HTBI primers and Arm-PCR amplification of CDR3 regions were used to construct TCR beta libraries. Before sequencing, the PCR products went through gel purification. In the original analysis: Across samples, roughly 60 TRBV and roughly 15 TRBJ segments were identified and used for gene usage analysis of CDR3 amino acid clonotypes. COPE and FqMerger were used to merge filtered high-quality paired reads into contigs. BLAST was used to align contigs to the IMGT TRBV, TRBD and TRBJ reference genes, and CDR3 was defined following IMGT. Any clonotype with a frequency above 0.1% was counted as a highly expanded clone. Shannon entropy served as the measure of repertoire diversity, while the Gini coefficient captured V-J evenness. A clonotype was considered public if more than one individual shared it. Using fastp trimming at Q25 and MiXCR clonotype assembly, TCRdb reanalyzed the public sequencing data and kept in-frame beta chains. Every entry covers one CDR3 protein and lists the most common genes and DNA from its rows. TCRdb, not the original authors, processed these V and J calls. The sample yields more than 400,000 distinct CDR3 sequences; about 17% were counted once. Jointly, the top ten make up about 12% of the sample.

The time point label corresponds to: newly diagnosed GD, antithyroid drugs for less than 3 months. For both TCR sequencing and RNA sequencing, RNA was extracted from PBMCs in TRIzol. The diagnosis of Graves' disease was made according to American Thyroid Association guidelines. The patients came from an endocrinology department in Xi'an, China. From each patient, 8 to 10 milliliters of peripheral blood was collected into an EDTA anticoagulant tube. Ficoll Paque Plus density gradient separation was used to isolate PBMCs, and no further T cell sorting was performed. RNA quality was checked with an Agilent 2100 Bioanalyzer and agarose gel, and concentration with a NanoDrop 2000. The CDR3 starts with the cysteine, ends with the phenylalanine, and has 13 residues. Here the CDR3 DNA is all that survives: 39 bases in frame from base 1. The CDR1 and CDR2 encoded by the germline V gene (reference sequence) are LNHDA and SQIVND. The germline V end is reduced by 7 bases and the J end by 5 bases; junction bases left unmatched: 6.

A further study also used this sample, focusing on T cells in Graves' hyperthyroidism and ophthalmopathy. The second study's paper adds: Stable Graves' hyperthyroidism was defined as the absence of progression to ophthalmopathy over 18 months of follow-up. Hyperthyroidism patients were aged 18 to 65 years and newly diagnosed, with disease duration of less than 2 months. Exclusion was applied to patients with uncontrolled infections, other autoimmune diseases, pregnancy or lactation. Clinical symptoms, serum thyroxine and TRAb, thyroid ultrasound, and orbital computed tomography formed the basis for the diagnoses. The TCR CDR3 was subjected to a first round of RT-PCR using the HTBI primer set and the Qiagen OneStep RT-PCR kit. Most expanded thyroid clonotypes (frequency above 0.001) were also detected in blood, a finding suggesting that blood repertoires may reflect thyroid immune responses. A 13 V-J signature model separated ophthalmopathy from stable hyperthyroidism, with about 90% sensitivity and 81.08% specificity in cross-validation and 80%/75% in testing. During validation, the model predicted progression to ophthalmopathy a median of roughly six months ahead of onset, with around 71% sensitivity and 72.22% specificity. TCR V-J signatures able to tell the groups apart were searched for in a discovery cohort of some 100 patients, of whom 43 had Graves' ophthalmopathy and 57 had stable Graves' hyperthyroidism. Prospective prediction of ophthalmopathy was tested in an independent validation cohort consisting of under 20 hyperthyroidism patients and more than 15 patients who later progressed to ophthalmopathy. The 75 to 100 discovery patients were randomly divided into training and test sets at a 7:3 ratio. In roughly six Graves' hyperthyroidism patients, the study also compared T-cell repertoires from thyroid tissue with T-cell repertoires from blood. Once sampling was done, hyperthyroidism patients were given methimazole at a starting dose of 30 mg daily, whereas ophthalmopathy patients were given high-dose intravenous methylprednisolone. A second multiplex PCR round built the libraries, followed by size selection and purification. Paired-end sequencing of the libraries was performed with 100 bp reads on an Illumina HiSeq2000. SOAPnuke was used to process the raw data, throwing out any read that contained adapters or uncalled bases, had a mean Phred below 15, or lacked an exact constant-primer or identifier match. COPE v1.2.5 was used to merge the high-quality paired reads, and each unique nucleotide sequence was defined as a clonotype. MiTCR v1.1 was used to align clonotypes to the IMGT TRBV, TRBD and TRBJ reference segments. Only V-J combinations with frequency above 0.0001, covering roughly 99% of repertoires, were analysed. A TCS score was defined as the ratio of F50 (clonal expansion) to E x V (chaos), with BLOSUM62-based TCRdist applied between CDR3 peptides within each V-J. Welch's t-statistics and random forest reduced fewer than 550 V-J features to 13, which were used in a naive Bayes classifier (R e1071). No statistical method was used to set the sample size in advance, and investigators knew the group allocation. The paper describes TCR Vbeta CDR3 sequencing of 140 or so peripheral blood samples, made up of 43 ophthalmopathy patients, some 76 hyperthyroidism patients and 17 progressor patients.

The material sequenced was peripheral blood mononuclear cells (PBMCs), taken at new diagnosis, from a patient treated with antithyroid drugs. The sequence was obtained from a man aged 40-49 years with Graves disease. Donor details come from another sample of the same person, matched by shared clones. The rearrangement combines TRBV19 with TRBJ1-2, and TRBD1 aligns with 8 junction nucleotides. CDR3 reads: CASTNGQGYGYTF. The bases read TGTGCCAGTACCAATGGACAGGGTTATGGCTACACCTTC.